Following are 30 T cell receptor beta chains from one sample sequenced in a study of blood T cell repertoires in COVID-19. Here immunoSEQ multiplex PCR was the method, and the copy in TCRdb shows in-frame clones only, minus some. The sample yields under 200,000 clones, about 88% seen once. The sample taken for sequencing was peripheral blood. These receptors all come from a man aged 65 to 79 with active or convalescent COVID-19.

This clone was counted a single time. The J gene is TRBJ2-7, the V gene TRBV30; D gene uncertain. This CDR3 contains 11 residues. The germline gives CDR1 GTSNPN, CDR2 SVGIG (reference sequence). V was clipped by 0 bases and J by 3 bases, with 3 bases between them. CDR3 bases: TGTGCCTGGAGTGTCAGCTACGAGCAGTACTTC. It yields the protein CAWSVSYEQYF. Using reference TRBV30 and TRBJ2-7 for the parts outside the CDR3, the full variable domain is SQTIHQWPATLVQPVGSPLSLECTVEGTSNPNLYWYRQAAGRGLQLLFYSVGIGQISSEVPQNLSASRPQDRQFILSSKKLLLSDSGFYLCAWSVSYEQYFGPGTRLTVT.

This chain connects TRBV7-6 to TRBJ2-5; 8 bases map to TRBD2. J was trimmed by 1 base and V by 5 bases; bases with no gene match: 9. CDR1 SGHVS and CDR2 FNYEAQ come from the germline V gene. This CDR3 has 16 amino acids. The CDR3 DNA follows: TGTGCCAGCAGCGCTCTGCCCGGGGGGGCCCAAGAGACCCAGTACTTC. As protein: CASSALPGGAQETQYF.

The chain joins TRBV3-1 (or the pseudogene TRBV3-2) to TRBJ2-1; TRBD2 matches at 8 bases. CDR3 length equals 14 residues. With V trimmed by 7 bases and J by 7 bases, 9 bases remained unmatched. Germline V gene sequence: CDR1 LGHDT, CDR2 YNNKEL (reference sequence). CDR3 coding DNA: TGTGCCAGCAAGAAACTAGCGGATGGGAATGAGCAGTTCTTC. Translating gives CASKKLADGNEQFF.

V is TRBV28 and J is TRBJ1-1; TRBD1 is a possible D gene (5 bases). V lost 3 bases to trimming and J lost 1 base, with 9 bases between them. Looked up from germline, CDR1 is MDHEN and CDR2 is SYDVKM. CDR3 length equals 14 residues. CDR3 sequence: CASSFQQGNTEAFF. DNA for the CDR3: TGTGCCAGCAGTTTCCAGCAGGGGAACACTGAAGCTTTCTTT.

Note on this clone: Other DNA sequences in this sample translate to the same CDR3. The chain uses TRBV6-2 or TRBV6-3 and TRBJ1-2; 7 nucleotides line up with TRBD1. Losses at the gene ends were 0 bases for V and 5 bases for J; bases not matched to a gene: 3. Germline lookup yields CDR1 MNHEY and CDR2 SVGEGT. This CDR3 comprises 14 residues. CDR3 amino acids: CASSYSGQTYGYTF. As DNA, the CDR3 is TGTGCCAGCAGTTACTCGGGACAGACATATGGCTACACCTTC.

A single count supports this clone. This chain links TRBV6-2 or TRBV6-3 with TRBJ1-5, with 8 positions matching TRBD1. Germline-derived CDR1 and CDR2 are MNHEY and SVGEGT. Trimming at V came to 5 bases and at J to 6 bases, leaving 9 bases not matched to a gene. The CDR3 has 15 amino acids. The CDR3 DNA reads as TGTGCCAGCAGTAGCTCCGGGACAGGAGGTCAGCCCCAGCATTTT. Its protein is CASSSSGTGGQPQHF.

In this sample, this clone turned up a few times. The chain has TRBV6-5 and TRBJ1-6; 7 bases fit TRBD1. This CDR3 contains 16 residues. J gave up 0 bases and V 2 bases, and 1 base lay outside the gene matches. Germline CDR1 is MNHEY and CDR2 is SVGAGI. In DNA form, the CDR3 reads TGTGCCAGCAGTTACAAGGGGGCCTCCTATAATTCACCCCTCCACTTT. It is translated as CASSYKGASYNSPLHF.

This clone was seen only once. The chain has TRBV5-1 and TRBJ2-1; D not certain. Trimming removed 0 bases at V and 4 bases at J, with 11 bases between. CDR1 is SGHRS and CDR2 is YFSETQ in the germline V gene. There are 15 residues in the CDR3. CDR3 protein: CASSLGAPIYNEQFF. Written as DNA, the CDR3 is TGCGCCAGCAGCTTGGGGGCGCCGATTTACAATGAGCAGTTCTTC. Variable domain in full (rest from reference TRBV5-1 and TRBJ2-1): KAGVTQTPRYLIKTRGQQVTLSCSPISGHRSVSWYQQTPGQGLQFLFEYFSETQRNKGNFPGRFSGRQFSNSRSEMNVSTLELGDSALYLCASSLGAPIYNEQFFGPGTRLTVL.

This sequence joins TRBV7-2 and TRBJ2-5; tentative D call: TRBD2 (6 bases). V was cut by 5 bases and J by 4 bases, with 14 bases left in between. This CDR3 is 14 amino acids long. From germline, CDR1 is SGHTA and CDR2 FQGNSA. CDR3: CASSTSGRTETQYF. Written as DNA, the CDR3 is TGTGCCAGCAGCACGAGCGGGCGGACAGAGACCCAGTACTTC.

For the CDR3, the DNA is TGCGCCAGCAGCTTGTATCAGGGTCTACCTGAAAAACTGTTTTTT. This translates into CASSLYQGLPEKLFF. J is TRBJ1-4 and V is TRBV5-1; weak D call: TRBD1 (5 bases). The V end lost 1 base, the J end lost 7 bases, and 14 bases lay between the germline ends. This CDR3 has 15 amino acids. CDR1 and CDR2 (germline): SGHRS, YFSETQ. The full variable domain, rest sourced from reference TRBV5-1 and TRBJ1-4, is KAGVTQTPRYLIKTRGQQVTLSCSPISGHRSVSWYQQTPGQGLQFLFEYFSETQRNKGNFPGRFSGRQFSNSRSEMNVSTLELGDSALYLCASSLYQGLPEKLFFGSGTQLSVL.

This chain joins TRBV18 and TRBJ1-2, with 9 bases fitting TRBD1. The CDR3 loop spans 14 amino acids. Trimming removed 4 bases from V and 3 bases from J; junction bases left unmatched: 3. Per germline, CDR1 KGHSH and CDR2 LQKENI. The CDR3 DNA reads as TGTGCCAGCTCACGCGGGACAGGGCACTATGGCTACACCTTC. Its translation is CASSRGTGHYGYTF.

The V call is TRBV27, the J call TRBJ1-6, with 8 bases lining up with TRBD1. Per germline, CDR1 MNHEY and CDR2 SMNVEV (reference sequence). This CDR3 region has 16 residues. The ends lost 0 bases at V and 9 bases at J; junction bases unmatched: 7. In DNA, the CDR3 is TGTGCCAGCAGTTTATCCTCACAGGGGGTTGGTTCACCCCTCCACTTT. It codes for CASSLSSQGVGSPLHF.

The rearrangement links TRBV5-1 to TRBJ1-6, with D possibly matching TRBD1 (6 bases). There are 14 residues in the CDR3. Deletions cut 1 base from V and 9 bases from J, with 11 bases between. CDR1 is SGHRS, CDR2 YFSETQ, per germline. CDR3 sequence reads: CASSLLQGGSPLHF. The CDR3 DNA is TGCGCCAGCAGCTTGCTACAGGGTGGTTCACCCCTCCACTTT.

The chain carries TRBV27 and TRBJ1-2; D perhaps matches TRBD1 (6 bases). V lost 3 bases and J 0 bases, leaving 14 bases between the germline ends. This CDR3 comprises 16 residues. In germline, CDR1 is MNHEY, CDR2 SMNVEV (reference sequence). Written as DNA, the CDR3 is TGTGCCAGCAGTTTGAGGCAGGGGAATGCTAACTATGGCTACACCTTC. It is translated as CASSLRQGNANYGYTF.

The chain joins TRBV7-2 to TRBJ2-1; 11 bases map to TRBD2. The J segment lost 5 bases and the V segment lost 2 bases, leaving 11 bases of the junction unmatched. The CDR3 contains 18 residues. Germline V gene lookup returns CDR1 SGHTA and CDR2 FQGNSA. The CDR3 loop reads CASSLFVDSSGRNNEQFF. CDR3 nucleotide sequence: TGTGCCAGCAGCTTATTCGTTGACTCTAGCGGGAGGAACAATGAGCAGTTCTTC.

This chain uses TRBV20-1 with TRBJ2-5; D is perhaps TRBD1 (5 bases). The V and J ends lost 3 bases and 5 bases respectively, with 13 bases between them. CDR3 length: 13 amino acids. The germline V gene encodes CDR1 DFQATT and CDR2 SNEGSKA (reference sequence). CDR3 protein: CSASSGIQETQYF. The CDR3 coding sequence is TGCAGTGCTAGTTCAGGGATCCAGGAGACCCAGTACTTC.

V is TRBV2 and J is TRBJ2-2, with D perhaps matching TRBD2 (5 bases). The CDR3 totals 12 residues. V was clipped by 8 bases and J by 6 bases, with 10 bases between them. From germline, CDR1 is SNHLY and CDR2 FYNNEI. CDR3: CASALVAGELFF. CDR3 nucleotide sequence: TGTGCCAGCGCACTAGTGGCCGGGGAGCTGTTTTTT. The complete variable domain, with remaining parts taken from reference TRBV2 and TRBJ2-2, reads EPEVTQTPSHQVTQMGQEVILRCVPISNHLYFYWYRQILGQKVEFLVSFYNNEISEKSEIFDDQFSVERPDGSNFTLKIRSTKLEDSAMYFCASALVAGELFFGEGSRLTVL.

CDR3 protein: CASSLGPGGSGNTIYF. The CDR3 DNA is TGCGCCAGCAGCTTAGGTCCAGGGGGGTCTGGAAACACCATATATTTT. V usage is TRBV5-1 and J usage is TRBJ1-3; 7 nucleotides align to TRBD1. Per germline, CDR1 SGHRS and CDR2 YFSETQ. The J segment lost 1 base and the V segment lost 2 bases, leaving 6 bases of the junction unmatched. The CDR3 loop spans 16 amino acids.

The rearrangement joins TRBV29-1 to TRBJ2-5; D may be TRBD2 (6 bases). The CDR3 totals 11 residues. Germline CDR1 reads SQVTM; CDR2 reads ANQGSEA. With 4 bases removed from V and 7 bases from J, the gap between germline ends came to 10 bases. The CDR3 nucleotides read TGCAGCGTTGCGAAAGCGGGGACCCAGTACTTC. It yields the protein CSVAKAGTQYF.

The chain links TRBV27 to TRBJ2-1; TRBD1 aligns across 10 bases. CDR1 is MNHEY, CDR2 SMNVEV, per germline (reference sequence). V lost 5 bases to trimming and J lost 6 bases; unmatched junction nucleotides: 7. This CDR3 has 15 amino acids. This CDR3 reads CASSLWTGGGNEQFF. The CDR3, as DNA: TGTGCCAGCAGTCTGTGGACAGGGGGTGGCAATGAGCAGTTCTTC.

This rearrangement joins TRBV5-1 to TRBJ2-3; 12 positions agree with TRBD2. CDR3 length equals 15 residues. Germline V gene sequence: CDR1 SGHRS, CDR2 YFSETQ. V was pared by 0 bases and J by 6 bases, with 2 bases of the junction left unmatched. The CDR3, as DNA: TGCGCCAGCAGCTTGGGTGGACTAGCGGGGGATACGCAGTATTTT. Encoded protein: CASSLGGLAGDTQYF.

The chain has TRBV4-3 and TRBJ1-4; TRBD1 aligns across 11 bases. The CDR3 covers 18 residues. Germline lookup yields CDR1 LGHNA and CDR2 YSLEER. With 0 bases clipped from V and 8 bases from J, the junction kept 11 bases outside the gene matches. The CDR3: CASSQERGTGGEGEKLFF. The DNA for the CDR3 is TGCGCCAGCAGCCAAGAGAGAGGGACAGGGGGGGAGGGCGAAAAACTGTTTTTT.

V is TRBV19 and J is TRBJ2-5; D remains unclear. CDR1 is LNHDA and CDR2 is SQIVND in the germline V gene (reference sequence). The germline V and J ends were trimmed by 5 bases and 11 bases, with 15 bases remaining between them. CDR3 size: 12 residues. CDR3 protein: CASSFRLGLQYF. The CDR3 DNA reads as TGTGCCAGTAGTTTCCGTTTGGGCCTTCAGTACTTC.

The chain combines TRBV28 with TRBJ2-7, with D unclear. The germline CDR1 and CDR2 sequences are MDHEN and SYDVKM. The CDR3 is 12 residues long. The V end lost 4 bases, the J end lost 3 bases, and 7 bases lay between the germline ends. This chain's CDR3 is CASSSLFYEQYF. In DNA, the CDR3 is TGTGCCAGCAGTTCTCTCTTCTACGAGCAGTACTTC. Supplemented by reference TRBV28 and TRBJ2-7, the full variable domain reads DVKVTQSSRYLVKRTGEKVFLECVQDMDHENMFWYRQDPGLGLRLIYFSYDVKMKEKGDIPEGYSVSREKKERFSLILESASTNQTSMYLCASSSLFYEQYFGPGTRLTVT.

The rearrangement links TRBV18 to TRBJ2-5; 9 bases are shared with TRBD2. V shed 1 base and J 2 bases; nucleotides not matched to a gene: 8. This CDR3 has 17 amino acids. Germline V gene lookup returns CDR1 KGHSH and CDR2 LQKENI. The CDR3 DNA reads TGTGCCAGCTCACCACTTGGCGGGGGGGCCCCTCAAGAGACCCAGTACTTC. Its translation: CASSPLGGGAPQETQYF.

As DNA, the CDR3 is TGCGCCAGCAGCCCATCCCCGACAGGGGACTCACCCCTCCACTTT. Protein: CASSPSPTGDSPLHF. This rearrangement joins TRBV5-1 to TRBJ1-6; 8 positions agree with TRBD1. Germline CDR1 and CDR2: SGHRS and YFSETQ. After removal of 4 bases from V and 10 bases from J, the junction contained 10 bases not matched to a gene. This CDR3 comprises 15 residues. Full variable domain (rest looked up from reference TRBV5-1 and TRBJ1-6): KAGVTQTPRYLIKTRGQQVTLSCSPISGHRSVSWYQQTPGQGLQFLFEYFSETQRNKGNFPGRFSGRQFSNSRSEMNVSTLELGDSALYLCASSPSPTGDSPLHFGNGTRLTVT.

This chain links TRBV7-9 with TRBJ1-2; 11 nucleotides line up with TRBD1. Germline CDR1 SEHNR, CDR2 FQNEAQ (reference sequence). The V gene end was trimmed by 3 bases and the J gene end by 8 bases; junction bases not matched to a gene: 5. The CDR3 is 14 residues long. The CDR3 DNA reads as TGTGCCAGCAGCTTTGGACAGGGGGCTGAGGGCTACACCTTC. This encodes CASSFGQGAEGYTF.

V usage is TRBV19 and J usage is TRBJ1-2; TRBD1 matches at 8 bases. Germline V gives CDR1 LNHDA, CDR2 SQIVND (reference sequence). V dropped 5 bases and J dropped 7; count of bases not matched to a gene: 24. CDR3 length equals 19 residues. CDR3 in amino acids: CASSPKSPRDRNLFRGYTF. CDR3 nucleotides: TGTGCCAGTAGTCCCAAGAGCCCCCGGGACAGGAACCTATTCCGTGGCTACACCTTC. Full variable domain (remainder filled in from reference TRBV19 and TRBJ1-2): DGGITQSPKYLFRKEGQNVTLSCEQNLNHDAMYWYRQDPGQGLRLIYYSQIVNDFQKGDIAEGYSVSREKKESFPLTVTSAQKNPTAFYLCASSPKSPRDRNLFRGYTFGSGTRLTVV.

The gene calls are TRBV4-1 and TRBJ1-2; 7 bases are a match to TRBD1. CDR3 length: 16 amino acids. Germline trimming cut 3 bases from V and 0 bases from J; bases unmatched to any gene: 7. Germline CDR1 and CDR2: MGHRA and YSYEKL. Here the CDR3 reads CASSQGTAKANYGYTF. CDR3 coding DNA: TGCGCCAGCAGCCAGGGGACAGCAAAAGCTAACTATGGCTACACCTTC.

The chain is built from TRBV7-8 and TRBJ2-7; a possible D gene is TRBD2 (6 bases). CDR1 is SGHVS and CDR2 is FQNEAQ in the germline V gene. V was shortened by 6 bases and J by 2 bases, with 14 bases between the two germline ends. The CDR3 sequence is 14 residues long. CDR3 loop: CASSAGGGPYEQYF. The CDR3 DNA is TGTGCCAGCAGTGCCGGGGGAGGCCCCTACGAGCAGTACTTC.